This T cell receptor (beta chain) emerged from a study of CD8 T cells in seronegative destructive rheumatoid arthritis (dated by TCRdb to between 2020 and 2021). Describing the broader study: At the time of sampling, most of the eight CND-RA patients were on biological drugs. The study compared peripheral CD8+ TCRbeta repertoires from patients with CCP-negative destructive rheumatoid arthritis (CND-RA) against repertoires from newly diagnosed seropositive RA, seronegative RA and healthy controls. Comparison cohorts of seropositive RA, seronegative RA and healthy controls came from an earlier published TCRbeta dataset rather than new sequencing. Paper-wide results and their limitations: No public clonotype enrichment survived Benjamini-Hochberg correction across the roughly 100,000 clonotypes tested. A distinct set of enriched public clonotypes appeared to be carried by CND-RA patients, and this finding was interpreted by the authors as support for a separate disease subset. Compared with controls and other RA subtypes, CND-RA repertoires contained more CMV-reactive and fewer influenza A-reactive CD8+ TCRbeta sequences. After adjusting for age, CND-RA patients appeared to have less diverse, more clonal CD8+ TCRbeta repertoires than other RA subtypes. The small size of the CND-RA cohort was acknowledged as a study limitation. Because diagnostic samples were lacking, the TCR repertoire differences may partly reflect years of poor disease control rather than having been present at onset.

CND-RA patients tested negative on the clinical CCP2 antibody test, and even with active therapy their joint destruction kept progressing. Every CND-RA patient had failed conventional anti-rheumatic therapy and showed typical joint destruction in the wrists and ankles. Sampling of CND-RA patients was performed not at diagnosis but after long disease histories, which spanned decades in several cases. About 50 millilitres of EDTA-anticoagulated peripheral blood were drawn from each patient. Ficoll-Paque PLUS density gradient separation was used to isolate peripheral blood mononuclear cells. CD8+ cells were isolated from fresh or cryopreserved PBMCs by AutoMACS magnetic bead positive selection, with purity checked by flow cytometry. Nucleospin Tissue or Tissue XS kits were used to extract genomic DNA, which was then quantified on a Qubit 2.0 fluorometer. A word on this clone: Which antigen it targets is not known. The sample holds no much larger clone one base away, and base qualities are not on file.

CDR1 and CDR2 (LNHNV, YYDKDF) derive from the germline V gene (reference sequence). Trimming at the junction amounts to 0 bases on V and 9 bases on J, and the germline ends lie 18 bases apart. Its CDR3 holds 16 amino acids, cysteine through phenylalanine. The entry retains the CDR3 DNA only, 48 bases that are in frame from base 1. Following the manufacturer's instructions, genomic DNA from CD8+ cells served as the input for TCRbeta sequencing. A genomics technology centre in Finland performed the TCRbeta sequencing with the immunoSEQ assay. The authors' analysis ran thus. The clonotype tables produced by the immunoSEQ preprocessing pipeline were converted into VDJtools format, and any non-productive clonotypes were filtered out. Any sample with fewer than 10,000 reads was excluded, the remaining samples were subsampled to 10,000 reads, and most of the eight CND-RA samples made it through. Using the VDJtools CalcDiversityStats function on data subsampled to 10,000 reads, the Shannon-Wiener, Simpson and clonality indices were calculated. To infer antigen specificity, non-singleton TCRbeta clonotypes were hard-matched against VDJdb, with no mismatches permitted. CDR3 sequences that differed by one amino acid (Hamming distance 1) were grouped together into clusters with potentially shared antigen targets. After groups were resampled to six samples, public clonotypes were tested for group enrichment with one-sided Fisher's exact tests, and this procedure was repeated ten times. Drawn from immuneACCESS, this table holds only the in-frame rearrangements with V and J called that TCRdb kept. Clones are partly lost; checked studies trace under half to an unresolved V gene and leave the rest unexplained. The D gene and trimming were derived from the DNA, and the V and J assignments and clone size from that table. A total of about 13,000 clones appear in this sample, around 83% of them only once. The ten largest clones take up about a quarter of the sample.

The sequence came from a woman aged 30-49 years with seronegative destructive rheumatoid arthritis. This sequence uses TRBV15 and TRBJ2-1; TRBD2 is a weak D gene call, 6 bases matching. Material for sequencing was CD8+ T cells from blood. CDR3 loop: CATSRDNPSSVREQFF. The nucleotide sequence reads TGTGCCACCAGCAGAGATAATCCCTCTAGCGTCCGTGAGCAGTTCTTC.